One TCR beta chain is described in this entry. What it binds is not known. This record comes from a study of molecular identifiers for immune sequencing clone quantification. Sorting was used to obtain naive CD8 T cells (CD8+CD4-CCR7+CD45RA+). TCRdb fed the PCR reads into MiXCR, producing one record per CDR3 protein. The table lists about 640,000 distinct CDR3 sequences, around 20% of them singletons. V was trimmed by 2 bases and J by 6 bases, leaving 13 bases between them. The CDR3 totals 15 residues. Germline loops: CDR1 KGHSH, CDR2 LQKENI. Study-level findings and limits: In naive cells, under 1% of molecules belonged to clones above 20 RNA copies, against over 97% in effector cells.

Sequenced sample: naive CD8+ T cells from blood, with Jurkat cell RNA spiked in. Specified subset: FACS-sorted CD8+CD4-CCR7+CD45RA+ naive T cells. The chain joins TRBV18 to TRBJ1-4, with D possibly being TRBD1 (6 bases). This clonotype originated in a human donor in good health. Some libraries in this study had Jurkat cell RNA spiked in. CDR3 in DNA: TGTGCCAGCTCACCATTCGGGGGCTGGGATGAAAAACTGTTTTTT. It codes for CASSPFGGWDEKLFF.